The clone carrying this T cell receptor beta chain was observed a single time. Profiling relied on immunoSEQ multiplex PCR, and the TCRdb table lists in-frame clones only, not all of them. The sample contains 60,000 to 85,000 clones, approximately 86% of which appear only once. This sample was included in a study of radiotherapy plus CTLA-4 blockade in lung cancer. There are 16 residues in the CDR3. CDR1 is GTSNPN, CDR2 SVGIG, per germline (reference sequence). V was pared by 2 bases and J by 2 bases, with 7 bases of the junction left unmatched. This clonotype was sampled from a human donor with non-small cell lung cancer who had stable disease on radiotherapy plus ipilimumab. Sequencing used peripheral blood, obtained from a patient treated with radiotherapy plus ipilimumab. The chain carries TRBV30 and TRBJ2-5; 11 nucleotides line up with TRBD2. This CDR3 reads CAWSPRGLAVQETQYF. The CDR3, as DNA: TGTGCCTGGAGTCCCAGGGGACTAGCGGTACAAGAGACCCAGTACTTC.